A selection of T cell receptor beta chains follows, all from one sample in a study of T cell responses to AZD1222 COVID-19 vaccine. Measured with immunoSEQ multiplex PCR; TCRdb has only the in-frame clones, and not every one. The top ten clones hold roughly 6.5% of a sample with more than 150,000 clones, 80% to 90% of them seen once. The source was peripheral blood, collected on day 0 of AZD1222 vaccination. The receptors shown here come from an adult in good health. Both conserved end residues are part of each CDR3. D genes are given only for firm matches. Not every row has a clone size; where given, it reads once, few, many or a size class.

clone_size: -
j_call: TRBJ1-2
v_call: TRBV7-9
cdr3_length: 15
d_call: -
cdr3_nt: TGTGCCAGCAGCTTATCAGGTTCATCTAACTATGGCTACACCTTC
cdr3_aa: CASSLSGSSNYGYTF

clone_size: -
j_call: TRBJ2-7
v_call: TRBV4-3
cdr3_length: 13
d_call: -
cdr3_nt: TGCGCCAGCAGCCAAGTATCCGGGAATGAGCAGTACTTC
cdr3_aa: CASSQVSGNEQYF

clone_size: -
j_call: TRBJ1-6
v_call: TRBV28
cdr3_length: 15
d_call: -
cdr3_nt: TGTGCCAGCAGTCACAAGGCACCAGGATACTCACCCCTCCACTTT
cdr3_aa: CASSHKAPGYSPLHF

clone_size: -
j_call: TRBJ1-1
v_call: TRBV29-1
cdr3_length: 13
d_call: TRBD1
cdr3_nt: TGCAGCGTTAGGCCGGGACAGGGGAGTAGCGCTTTCTTT
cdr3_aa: CSVRPGQGSSAFF

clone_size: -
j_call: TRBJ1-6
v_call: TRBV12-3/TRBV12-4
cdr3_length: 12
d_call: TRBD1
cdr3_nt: TGTGCCGGCAGGGGGACAGATTCACCCCTCCACTTT
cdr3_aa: CAGRGTDSPLHF

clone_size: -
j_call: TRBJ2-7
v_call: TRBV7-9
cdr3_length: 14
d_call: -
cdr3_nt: TGTGCCAGCAGCTTAGCGCGACAGACTTACGAGCAGTACTTC
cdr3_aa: CASSLARQTYEQYF

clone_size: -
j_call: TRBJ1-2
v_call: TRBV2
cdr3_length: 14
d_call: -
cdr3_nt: TGTGCCAGCAGTGAGGGCAGGGGAGTTTGGGGCTACACCTTC
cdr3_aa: CASSEGRGVWGYTF

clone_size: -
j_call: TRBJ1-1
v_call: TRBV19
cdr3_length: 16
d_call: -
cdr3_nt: TGTGCCAGTAGTATAGGGGTCGGGGGGGTCGGCACTGAAGCTTTCTTT
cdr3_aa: CASSIGVGGVGTEAFF

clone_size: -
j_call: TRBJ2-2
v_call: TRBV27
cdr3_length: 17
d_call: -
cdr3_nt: TGTGCCAGCAGTTTGATCAATACCGAACCGAACACCGGGGAGCTGTTTTTT
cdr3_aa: CASSLINTEPNTGELFF

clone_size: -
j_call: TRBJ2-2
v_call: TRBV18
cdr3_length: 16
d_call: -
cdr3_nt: TGTGCCAGCTCACCACCAAGCGGAGGGAACACCGGGGAGCTGTTTTTT
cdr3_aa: CASSPPSGGNTGELFF

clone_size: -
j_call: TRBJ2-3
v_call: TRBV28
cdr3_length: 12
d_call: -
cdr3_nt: TGTGCCAGCAGTTTAAGGGACGAACCAAAGTATTTT
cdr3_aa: CASSLRDEPKYF

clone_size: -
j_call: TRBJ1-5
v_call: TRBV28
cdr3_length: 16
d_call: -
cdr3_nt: TGTGCCAGCAGCGAAGGATCTATCTATAGCAATCAGCCCCAGCATTTT
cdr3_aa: CASSEGSIYSNQPQHF

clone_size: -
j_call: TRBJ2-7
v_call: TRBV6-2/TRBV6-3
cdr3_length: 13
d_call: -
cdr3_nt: TGTGCCAGCAGTTACTCAGGGTACAACGAGCAGTACTTC
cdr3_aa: CASSYSGYNEQYF

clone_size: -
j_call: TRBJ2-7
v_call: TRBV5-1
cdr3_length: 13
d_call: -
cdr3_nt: TGCGCCAGCAGCTTGCCGCTTTCCTACGAGCAGTACTTC
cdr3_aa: CASSLPLSYEQYF

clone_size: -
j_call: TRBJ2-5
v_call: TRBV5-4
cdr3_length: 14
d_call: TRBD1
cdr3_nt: TGTGCCAGCAGTCGACAGGGAAATGCGGAGACCCAGTACTTC
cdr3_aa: CASSRQGNAETQYF

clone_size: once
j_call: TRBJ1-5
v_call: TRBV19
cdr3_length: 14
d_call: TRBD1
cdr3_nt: TGTGCCAGTGGGGACAGGCCTAGCAATCAGCCCCAGCATTTT
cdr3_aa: CASGDRPSNQPQHF

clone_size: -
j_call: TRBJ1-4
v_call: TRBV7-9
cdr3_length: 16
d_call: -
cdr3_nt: TGTGCCAGCAGCTTAGTTGGGTCCCTCTCGAATGAAAAACTGTTTTTT
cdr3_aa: CASSLVGSLSNEKLFF

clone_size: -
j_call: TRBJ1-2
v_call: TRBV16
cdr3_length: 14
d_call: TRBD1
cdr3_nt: TGTGCCAGCAGCCTGGACAGGGGGCTCGGTGGCTACACCTTC
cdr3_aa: CASSLDRGLGGYTF